The rows below give T cell receptor beta chains drawn from one sample of a study of cytomegalovirus exposure and HLA in healthy donors. Assay: immunoSEQ multiplex PCR; the TCRdb copy retains only in-frame clones and omits some. The table records over 130,000 clones, 76% of them present only once. The sequencing sample was made of PBMCs. All receptors come from a man aged 35 to 55 in good health and CMV-seronegative. Each CDR3 is given with its conserved first and last residue. D genes are given only for firm matches. Clone size is not always given. Where it is, it says once, few, many or a class for expanded clones.

V gene	clone size	D gene	J gene	CDR3 protein	CDR3 DNA
TRBV6-1	-	-	TRBJ1-1	CASSEAAGEFTEAFF	TGTGCCAGCAGTGAAGCGGCCGGAGAGTTCACTGAAGCTTTCTTT
TRBV29-1	few	TRBD1	TRBJ2-1	CSVEAGDRGNEQFF	TGCAGCGTTGAAGCCGGGGACAGGGGCAATGAGCAGTTCTTC
TRBV10-3	few	TRBD1	TRBJ1-2	CAISSDRVEGYTF	TGTGCCATCAGTAGCGACAGGGTGGAAGGCTACACCTTC
TRBV11-1	-	-	TRBJ2-5	CASSFLTEETQYF	TGTGCCAGCAGCTTCTTGACAGAAGAGACCCAGTACTTC
TRBV27	few	-	TRBJ2-7	CASSPRGASYEQYF	TGTGCCAGCAGCCCCAGGGGGGCGAGTTACGAGCAGTACTTC
TRBV19	-	-	TRBJ1-1	CASSIGQNTEAFF	TGTGCCAGTAGTATTGGGCAGAACACTGAAGCTTTCTTT
TRBV6-5	few	-	TRBJ2-7	CASSYSPDSYEQYF	TGTGCCAGCAGTTACTCCCCGGACAGCTACGAGCAGTACTTC
TRBV20-1	once	-	TRBJ2-5	CSALEETQYF	TGCAGTGCTTTAGAAGAGACCCAGTACTTC
TRBV6-5	once	-	TRBJ1-3	CASSYSVGGSGNTIYF	TGTGCCAGCAGTTACTCAGTCGGTGGCTCTGGAAACACCATATATTTT
TRBV4-1	few	TRBD1	TRBJ2-7	CASSRATGTGNYEQYF	TGCGCCAGCAGCCGAGCAACGGGGACAGGGAACTACGAGCAGTACTTC
TRBV18	-	-	TRBJ2-7	CASSPDTSYEQYF	TGTGCCAGCTCACCCGACACCTCCTACGAGCAGTACTTC
TRBV28	-	-	TRBJ2-4	CASSRGGAGSQNIQYF	TGTGCCAGCAGCCGTGGTGGGGCAGGGTCTCAAAACATTCAGTACTTC
TRBV2	-	TRBD1	TRBJ2-3	CASNRDRGSTDTQYF	TGTGCCAGCAATAGGGACAGGGGTAGCACAGATACGCAGTATTTT
TRBV4-1	-	TRBD2	TRBJ2-1	CASSQLTSGNEQFF	TGCGCCAGCAGCCAACTAACTAGCGGCAATGAGCAGTTCTTC
TRBV19	-	-	TRBJ2-7	CASSIYGQGYEQYF	TGTGCCAGTAGTATCTACGGACAAGGCTACGAGCAGTACTTC
TRBV6-4	few	TRBD2	TRBJ2-1	CASSPGGGVNEQFF	TGTGCCAGCAGCCCGGGGGGTGGGGTTAATGAGCAGTTCTTC
TRBV11-2	-	TRBD2	TRBJ2-7	CASSSSWTSGYYEQYF	TGTGCCAGCAGCTCATCGTGGACTAGCGGATACTACGAGCAGTACTTC
TRBV25-1	-	TRBD2	TRBJ2-7	CASSGKAGGPSNEQYF	TGTGCCAGCAGTGGAAAAGCGGGAGGGCCCTCCAACGAGCAGTACTTC
TRBV4-3	once	TRBD2	TRBJ2-2	CASSQDSVAGITGELFF	TGCGCCAGCAGCCAAGATTCGGTAGCGGGGATCACCGGGGAGCTGTTTTTT
TRBV5-5	-	-	TRBJ1-5	CASSLSPGDQPQHF	TGTGCCAGCAGCTTAAGTCCAGGGGATCAGCCCCAGCATTTT
TRBV2	-	-	TRBJ2-7	CASSETGWEQYF	TGTGCCAGCAGTGAAACAGGGTGGGAGCAGTACTTC
TRBV21-1	-	-	TRBJ2-3	CASSKRGWTSGFYGTQYF	TGTGCCAGCAGCAAACGGGGTTGGACTAGCGGTTTTTACGGCACGCAGTATTTT